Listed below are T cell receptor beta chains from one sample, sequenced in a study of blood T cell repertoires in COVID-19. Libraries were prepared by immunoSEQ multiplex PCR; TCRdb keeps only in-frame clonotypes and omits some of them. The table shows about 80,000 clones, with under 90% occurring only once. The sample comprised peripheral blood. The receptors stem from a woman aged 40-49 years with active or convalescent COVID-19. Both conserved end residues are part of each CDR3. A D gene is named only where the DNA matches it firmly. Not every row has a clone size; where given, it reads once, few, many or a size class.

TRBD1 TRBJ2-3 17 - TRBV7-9 TGTGCCAGCAGCCCCAGGACAGGGGGTTACAGCACAGATACGCAGTATTTT CASSPRTGGYSTDTQYF
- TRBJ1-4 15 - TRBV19 TGTGCCAGTAGTAGGTCGACAACTCGCAGCGAAAAACTGTTTTTT CASSRSTTRSEKLFF
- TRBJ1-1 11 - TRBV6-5 TGTGCCAGCAGTCGGGGTACTGAAGCTTTCTTT CASSRGTEAFF
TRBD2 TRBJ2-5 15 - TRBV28 TGTGCCAGCAGTTTGGCCGGGGGGGCCCAAGAGACCCAGTACTTC CASSLAGGAQETQYF
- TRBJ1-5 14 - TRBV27 TGTGCCAGCAGCCAGTTCAGGGAAAATCAGCCCCAGCATTTT CASSQFRENQPQHF
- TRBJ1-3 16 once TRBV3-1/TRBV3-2 TGTGCCAGCAGCCAAACAGCCGGGGGGCCTGGAAACACCATATATTTT CASSQTAGGPGNTIYF
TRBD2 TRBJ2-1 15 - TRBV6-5 TGTGCCAGCAGTTACTATATGGGGACTAGTAATGAGCAGTTCTTC CASSYYMGTSNEQFF
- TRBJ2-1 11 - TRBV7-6 TGTGCCAGCATCGGGGGTGATGAGCAGTTCTTC CASIGGDEQFF
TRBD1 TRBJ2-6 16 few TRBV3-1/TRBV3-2 TGTGCCAGCAGCCTTCAGGGGGTATCCGGGGCCAACGTCCTGACTTTC CASSLQGVSGANVLTF
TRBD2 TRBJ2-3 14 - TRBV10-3 TGTGCCGGCTCACTAGCGGGCCCCACAGATACGCAGTATTTT CAGSLAGPTDTQYF
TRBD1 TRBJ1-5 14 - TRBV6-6 TGTGCCAGCAGTTACGGGACAGGGGGGCAGCCCCAGCATTTT CASSYGTGGQPQHF
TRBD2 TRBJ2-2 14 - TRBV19 TGTGCCAGTAGTATTGCGGGAGCCGCCGGGGAGCTGTTTTTT CASSIAGAAGELFF
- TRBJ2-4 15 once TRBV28 TGTGCCAGCAGTTTAAGTCCGGTCTCCAAAAACATTCAGTACTTC CASSLSPVSKNIQYF
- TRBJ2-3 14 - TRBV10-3 TGTGCCATCCAGGACACAAAAGGCGCAGATACGCAGTATTTT CAIQDTKGADTQYF
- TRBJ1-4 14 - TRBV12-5 TGTGCTAGTGGTTTGGGGCACAGCAATGAAAAACTGTTTTTT CASGLGHSNEKLFF
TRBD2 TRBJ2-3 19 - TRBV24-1 TGTGCCACCAGTGAAACCGGGACTAGCGGGGGAGGTAGCACAGATACGCAGTATTTT CATSETGTSGGGSTDTQYF
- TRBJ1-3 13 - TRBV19 TGTGCCAGTACGAGGCGAGGAGAAAACACCATATATTTT CASTRRGENTIYF
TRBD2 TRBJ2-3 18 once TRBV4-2 TGTGCCAGCAGCCAGGACCGAAGCGGGGGGGCCCTTCCAGATACGCAGTATTTT CASSQDRSGGALPDTQYF
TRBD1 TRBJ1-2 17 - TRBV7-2 TGTGCCAGCAGTCCACCCTCCGGGACAGGGGTTAGGCATGGCTACACCTTC CASSPPSGTGVRHGYTF
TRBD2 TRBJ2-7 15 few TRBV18 TGTGCCAGCTCACCCGGGACTAGCGGGAACTACGAGCAGTACTTC CASSPGTSGNYEQYF
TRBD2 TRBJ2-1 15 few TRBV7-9 TGTGCCAGCAGCCCTAGCGGGAGCTCCTACAATGAGCAGTTCTTC CASSPSGSSYNEQFF
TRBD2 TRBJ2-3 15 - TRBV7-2 TGTGCCAGCAACGAGCGGACTAGCGGGAGCGATACGCAGTATTTT CASNERTSGSDTQYF
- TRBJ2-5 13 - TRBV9 TGTGCCAGCAGCGTAGACAGGCAAGAGACCCAGTACTTC CASSVDRQETQYF
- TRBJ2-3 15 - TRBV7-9 TGTGCCAGCAGCTTATTCGCCAGGGACACAGATACGCAGTATTTT CASSLFARDTDTQYF
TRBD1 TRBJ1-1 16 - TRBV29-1 TGCAGCTCGCGACCCAGGGGGCCAGAGGGAACTACTGAAGCTTTCTTT CSSRPRGPEGTTEAFF
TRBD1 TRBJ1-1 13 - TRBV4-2 TGTGCCAGCAGCCAGGACAGGGACACTGAAGCTTTCTTT CASSQDRDTEAFF
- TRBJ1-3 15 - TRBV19 TGTGCCAGTAGTGTTAACAGGGTGCCTGGAAACACCATATATTTT CASSVNRVPGNTIYF
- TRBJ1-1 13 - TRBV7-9 TGTGCCAGCAGCCCCACAGGGAACACTGAAGCTTTCTTT CASSPTGNTEAFF
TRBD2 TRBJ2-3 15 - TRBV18 TGTGCCAGCTCATTGGGACTAGCGGGAGCAGATACGCAGTATTTT CASSLGLAGADTQYF
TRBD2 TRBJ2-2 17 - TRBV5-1 TGCGCCAGCAGCTTGGACCCTAGCGGGGGGAACACCGGGGAGCTGTTTTTT CASSLDPSGGNTGELFF
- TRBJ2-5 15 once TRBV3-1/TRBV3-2 TGTGCCAGCAGCCCAACGACTAGTAGGCAAGAGACCCAGTACTTC CASSPTTSRQETQYF